This T cell receptor (beta chain) comes out of a study of cytomegalovirus exposure and HLA in healthy donors. Primers included in the PCR were 60 Vbeta and 13 Jbeta primers. Sequenced by immunoSEQ multiplex PCR; TCRdb stores in-frame clones only, minus some. The sample yields nearly 300,000 clones, 86% seen once. Trimming took off 5 bases at V and 3 bases at J, with 8 bases between the two ends. Germline V gene sequence: CDR1 SGHAT, CDR2 FQNNGV. This CDR3 contains 13 residues. Sequenced sample: PBMCs. This chain joins TRBV11-2 and TRBJ2-1; D gene uncertain. The source is a middle-aged man in good health and CMV-seropositive. CDR3 DNA sequence: TGTGCCAGCAGCCCTGACAACTACAATGAGCAGTTCTTC. It codes for CASSPDNYNEQFF. The entire variable domain, with the rest obtained from reference TRBV11-2 and TRBJ2-1, is as follows: EAGVAQSPRYKIIEKRQSVAFWCNPISGHATLYWYQQILGQGPKLLIQFQNNGVVDDSQLPKDRFSAERLKGVDSTLKIQPAKLEDSAVYLCASSPDNYNEQFFGPGTRLTVL.